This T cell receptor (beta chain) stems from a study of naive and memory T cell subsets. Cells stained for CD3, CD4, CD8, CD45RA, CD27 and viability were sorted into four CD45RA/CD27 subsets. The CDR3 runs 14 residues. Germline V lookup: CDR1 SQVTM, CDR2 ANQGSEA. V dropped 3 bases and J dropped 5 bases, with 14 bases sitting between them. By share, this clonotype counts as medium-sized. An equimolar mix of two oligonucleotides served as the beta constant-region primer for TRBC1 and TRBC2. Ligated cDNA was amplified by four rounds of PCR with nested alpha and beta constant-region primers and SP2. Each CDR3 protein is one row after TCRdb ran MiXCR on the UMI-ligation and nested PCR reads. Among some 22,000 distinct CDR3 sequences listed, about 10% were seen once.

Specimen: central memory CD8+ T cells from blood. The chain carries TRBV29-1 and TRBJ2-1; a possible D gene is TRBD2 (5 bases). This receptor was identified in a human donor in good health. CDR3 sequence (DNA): TGCAGCGTTGATGCGGGCCAACTTAACAATGAGCAGTTCTTC. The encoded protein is CSVDAGQLNNEQFF.